Listed below are T cell receptor beta chains from one sample, sequenced in a study of cytomegalovirus exposure and HLA in healthy donors. Some clones are missing from TCRdb's copy, which holds only in-frame ones; the method was immunoSEQ multiplex PCR. This sample has 130,000 or so clones, with under 90% found just once. The sample comprised PBMCs. The receptors shown here come from a man aged 25 to 40 in good health and CMV-seronegative. The CDR3 runs from the conserved cysteine through the conserved F or W. The D gene is left open where the match is weak. Expanded clones are given a class, and other clones once, few, many or no size at all.

clone size	J gene	V gene	D gene	CDR3 protein	CDR3 DNA
few	TRBJ1-5	TRBV4-1	TRBD1	CASSQEDRSWQPQHF	TGCGCCAGCAGCCAAGAGGACAGGTCGTGGCAGCCCCAGCATTTT
.	TRBJ1-2	TRBV27	TRBD1	CASSDRENYGYTF	TGTGCCAGCAGTGACAGGGAAAACTATGGCTACACCTTC
.	TRBJ2-1	TRBV28	.	CASNRDGRVYEQFF	TGTGCCAGCAACAGAGATGGCAGGGTGTATGAGCAGTTCTTC
.	TRBJ1-3	TRBV4-1	.	CASSSGTSSGNTIYF	TGCGCCAGCAGTTCCGGGACATCCTCTGGAAACACCATATATTTT
.	TRBJ2-1	TRBV7-7	TRBD1	CASSLRTGHHNEQFF	TGTGCCAGCAGCTTAAGGACAGGCCATCACAATGAGCAGTTCTTC
.	TRBJ2-7	TRBV4-1	.	CASRLAAAQNYEQYF	TGCGCCAGCAGGTTGGCGGCGGCCCAGAACTACGAGCAGTACTTC
.	TRBJ1-4	TRBV6-6	.	CASSSPEGGEKLFF	TGTGCCAGCAGTTCCCCGGAGGGGGGGGAAAAACTGTTTTTT
.	TRBJ1-2	TRBV5-4	.	CASSLDLTGYYGYTF	TGTGCCAGCAGCTTGGACCTTACAGGATACTATGGCTACACCTTC
.	TRBJ1-5	TRBV6-6	TRBD1	CASSDRGENQPQHF	TGTGCCAGTTCCGACAGGGGGGAGAATCAGCCCCAGCATTTT
once	TRBJ2-7	TRBV15	.	CATSRVRGPSYEQYF	TGTGCCACCAGCAGAGTACGGGGTCCGTCCTACGAGCAGTACTTC
.	TRBJ1-5	TRBV19	.	CASRLGGQPQHF	TGTGCCAGTAGGTTGGGAGGGCAGCCCCAGCATTTT
.	TRBJ2-2	TRBV12-5	TRBD1	CASGLGTGGFGELFF	TGTGCTAGTGGTTTGGGGACAGGGGGCTTCGGGGAGCTGTTTTTT
once	TRBJ1-2	TRBV5-1	.	CASSRDINYGYTF	TGCGCCAGCAGCCGAGACATAAACTATGGCTACACCTTC
.	TRBJ2-7	TRBV5-1	.	CASSRIRGFSYEQYF	TGCGCCAGCAGCCGCATCCGGGGATTCTCCTACGAGCAGTACTTC
.	TRBJ2-1	TRBV2	TRBD2	CASSEKARLLAGYNEQFF	TGTGCCAGCAGTGAAAAGGCGCGGTTACTAGCGGGTTACAATGAGCAGTTCTTC
.	TRBJ2-7	TRBV7-2	TRBD1	CASSLEQGRTYEQYF	TGTGCCAGCAGCTTAGAACAGGGGCGCACCTACGAGCAGTACTTC
few	TRBJ2-3	TRBV7-9	TRBD2	CASSLVSGADTQYF	TGTGCCAGCAGCTTAGTTAGCGGGGCAGATACGCAGTATTTT
.	TRBJ2-7	TRBV11-2	TRBD1	CASSTDHGTDPYEQYF	TGTGCCAGCAGCACCGATCACGGGACAGACCCCTACGAGCAGTACTTC
.	TRBJ2-3	TRBV2	.	CASRAQIMDTQYF	TGTGCCAGCAGGGCTCAGATAATGGATACGCAGTATTTT
few	TRBJ1-6	TRBV27	TRBD1	CASSWDSYSPLHF	TGTGCCAGCAGTTGGGACAGCTATTCACCCCTCCACTTT
once	TRBJ2-6	TRBV5-1	.	CASSLAGGADSGANVLTF	TGCGCCAGCAGCTTGGCGGGCGGGGCCGACTCTGGGGCCAACGTCCTGACTTTC
.	TRBJ1-3	TRBV6-5	TRBD1	CASSQVRGTGNTIYF	TGTGCCAGCAGCCAAGTCAGGGGGACTGGAAACACCATATATTTT
.	TRBJ1-5	TRBV6-5	TRBD1	CASRPTGQGNQPQHF	TGTGCCAGCAGGCCTACGGGACAGGGGAATCAGCCCCAGCATTTT
.	TRBJ2-7	TRBV29-1	TRBD1	CSVEGQGPTYEQYF	TGCAGCGTTGAAGGACAGGGGCCAACCTACGAGCAGTACTTC
few	TRBJ1-3	TRBV6-1	.	CASSEMDGSSGNTIYF	TGTGCCAGCAGTGAAATGGACGGGAGCTCTGGAAACACCATATATTTT
.	TRBJ1-5	TRBV4-3	.	CASSQDLAQPQHF	TGCGCCAGCAGCCAAGATCTAGCGCAGCCCCAGCATTTT
.	TRBJ1-2	TRBV7-8	.	CASSLVEGEGDGYTF	TGTGCCAGCAGCTTAGTGGAGGGTGAAGGGGATGGCTACACCTTC